This T cell receptor (beta chain) emerged from a study of long-term antiretroviral therapy in people with HIV. An immunoSEQ assay, version v3.0, was performed at survey level. Sequencing used immunoSEQ multiplex PCR; TCRdb keeps in-frame clones, though not all of them. The sample lists about 24,000 clones; 84% were seen once. Germline CDR1 is MDHEN and CDR2 is SYDVKM. V was trimmed by 3 bases and J by 1 base, leaving 15 bases between them. This CDR3 contains 16 residues. The chain combines TRBV28 with TRBJ1-1; D uncertain. The clonotype originates from a man aged 45-65 years with HIV. This specimen was unsorted PBMCs, taken 3 years after starting antiretroviral therapy. CDR3 residues: CASSFGRNLWNTEAFF. The CDR3 DNA follows: TGTGCCAGCAGTTTCGGTAGGAACTTATGGAACACTGAAGCTTTCTTT.